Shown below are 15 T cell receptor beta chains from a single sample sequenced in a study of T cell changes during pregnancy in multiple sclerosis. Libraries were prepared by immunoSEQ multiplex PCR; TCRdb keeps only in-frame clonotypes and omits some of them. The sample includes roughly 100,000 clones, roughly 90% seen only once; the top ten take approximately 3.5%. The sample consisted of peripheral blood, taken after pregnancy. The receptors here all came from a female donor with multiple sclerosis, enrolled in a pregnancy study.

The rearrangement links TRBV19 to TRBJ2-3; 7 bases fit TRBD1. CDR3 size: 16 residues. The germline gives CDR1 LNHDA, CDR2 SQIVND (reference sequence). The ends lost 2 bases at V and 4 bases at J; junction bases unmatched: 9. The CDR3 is CASSIRLQGNADTQYF. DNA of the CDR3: TGTGCCAGTAGTATAAGATTACAGGGGAACGCAGATACGCAGTATTTT. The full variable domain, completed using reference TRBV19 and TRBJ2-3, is DGGITQSPKYLFRKEGQNVTLSCEQNLNHDAMYWYRQDPGQGLRLIYYSQIVNDFQKGDIAEGYSVSREKKESFPLTVTSAQKNPTAFYLCASSIRLQGNADTQYFGPGTRLTVL.

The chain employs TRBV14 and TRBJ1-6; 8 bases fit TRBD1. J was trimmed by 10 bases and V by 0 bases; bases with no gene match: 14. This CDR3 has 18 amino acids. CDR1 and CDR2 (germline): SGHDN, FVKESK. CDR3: CASSQETPRTGRRSPLHF. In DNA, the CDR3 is TGTGCCAGCAGCCAAGAAACCCCCCGGACAGGGAGGAGGTCACCCCTCCACTTT.

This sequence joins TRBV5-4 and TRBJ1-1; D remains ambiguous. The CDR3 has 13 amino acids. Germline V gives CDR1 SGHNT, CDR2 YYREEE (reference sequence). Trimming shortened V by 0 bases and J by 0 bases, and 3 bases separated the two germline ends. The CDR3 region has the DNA TGTGCCAGCAGCTTGGCTGTGAACACTGAAGCTTTCTTT. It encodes CASSLAVNTEAFF.

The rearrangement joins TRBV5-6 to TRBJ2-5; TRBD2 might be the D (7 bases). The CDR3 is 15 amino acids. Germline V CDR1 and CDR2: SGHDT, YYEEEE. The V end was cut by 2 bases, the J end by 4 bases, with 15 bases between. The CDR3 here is CASSFMGGPLETQYF. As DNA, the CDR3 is TGTGCCAGCAGCTTTATGGGGGGGCCGTTAGAGACCCAGTACTTC.

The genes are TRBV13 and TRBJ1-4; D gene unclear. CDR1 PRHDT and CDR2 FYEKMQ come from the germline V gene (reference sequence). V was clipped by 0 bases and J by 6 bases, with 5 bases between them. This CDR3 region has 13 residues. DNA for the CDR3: TGTGCCAGCAGCTTAGGCCTAGATGAAAAACTGTTTTTT. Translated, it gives CASSLGLDEKLFF.

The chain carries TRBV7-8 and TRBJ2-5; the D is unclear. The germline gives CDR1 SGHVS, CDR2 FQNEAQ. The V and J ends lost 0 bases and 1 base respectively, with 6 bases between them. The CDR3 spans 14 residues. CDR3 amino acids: CASSLAQVQETQYF. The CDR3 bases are TGTGCCAGCAGCTTAGCCCAGGTCCAAGAGACCCAGTACTTC.

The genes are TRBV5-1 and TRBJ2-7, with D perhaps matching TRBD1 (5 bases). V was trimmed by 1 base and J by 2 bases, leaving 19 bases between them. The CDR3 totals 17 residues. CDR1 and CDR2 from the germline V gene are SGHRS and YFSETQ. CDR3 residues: CASSLRSLQDFPYEQYF. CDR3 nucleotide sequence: TGCGCCAGCAGCTTGCGTTCACTACAGGATTTCCCCTACGAGCAGTACTTC.

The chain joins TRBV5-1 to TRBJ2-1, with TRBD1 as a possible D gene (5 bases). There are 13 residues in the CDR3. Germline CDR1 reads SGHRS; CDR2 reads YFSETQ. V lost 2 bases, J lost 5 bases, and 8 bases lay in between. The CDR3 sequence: CASSFGRDNEQFF. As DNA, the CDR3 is TGCGCCAGCAGCTTTGGCAGGGACAATGAGCAGTTCTTC.

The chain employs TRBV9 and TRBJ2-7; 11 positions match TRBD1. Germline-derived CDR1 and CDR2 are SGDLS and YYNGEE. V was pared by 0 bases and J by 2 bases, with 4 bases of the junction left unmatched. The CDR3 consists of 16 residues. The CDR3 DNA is TGTGCCAGCAGCGTAGGGACGGGACAGGGGGCCTACGAGCAGTACTTC. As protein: CASSVGTGQGAYEQYF.

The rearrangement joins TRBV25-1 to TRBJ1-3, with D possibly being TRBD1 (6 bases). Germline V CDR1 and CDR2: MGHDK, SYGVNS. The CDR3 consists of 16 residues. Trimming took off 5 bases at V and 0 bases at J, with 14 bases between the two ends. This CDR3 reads CASSPLRGPSGNTIYF. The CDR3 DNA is TGTGCCAGCAGTCCCCTGCGGGGGCCCTCTGGAAACACCATATATTTT.

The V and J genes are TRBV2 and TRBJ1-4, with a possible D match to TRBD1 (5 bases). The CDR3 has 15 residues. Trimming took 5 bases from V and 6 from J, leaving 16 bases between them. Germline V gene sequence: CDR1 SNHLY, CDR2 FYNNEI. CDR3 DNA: TGTGCCAGCAGTTACCCAGGGATAGGTGATGAAAAACTGTTTTTT. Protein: CASSYPGIGDEKLFF.

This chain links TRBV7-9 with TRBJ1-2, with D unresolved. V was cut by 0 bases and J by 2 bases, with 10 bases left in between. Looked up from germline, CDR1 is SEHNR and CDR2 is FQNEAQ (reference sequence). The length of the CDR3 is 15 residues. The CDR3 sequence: CASSLALVENYGYTF. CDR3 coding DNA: TGTGCCAGCAGCTTAGCGTTAGTCGAGAACTATGGCTACACCTTC.

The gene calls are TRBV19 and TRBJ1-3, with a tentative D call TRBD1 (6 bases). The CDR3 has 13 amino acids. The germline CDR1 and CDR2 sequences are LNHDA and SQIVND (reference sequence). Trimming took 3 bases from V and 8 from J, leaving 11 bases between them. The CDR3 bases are TGTGCCAGTAGTATCGGGGACACCTACACCATATATTTT. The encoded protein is CASSIGDTYTIYF.

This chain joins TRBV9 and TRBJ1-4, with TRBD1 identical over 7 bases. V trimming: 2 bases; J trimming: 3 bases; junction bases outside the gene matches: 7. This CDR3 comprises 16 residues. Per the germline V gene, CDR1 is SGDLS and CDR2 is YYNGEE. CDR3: CASSVGTVSANEKLFF. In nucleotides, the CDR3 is TGTGCCAGCAGCGTCGGGACAGTCTCGGCTAATGAAAAACTGTTTTTT.

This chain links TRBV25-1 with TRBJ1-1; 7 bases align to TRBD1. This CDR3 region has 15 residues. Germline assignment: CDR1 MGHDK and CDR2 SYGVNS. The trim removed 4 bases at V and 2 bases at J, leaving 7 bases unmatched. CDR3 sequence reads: CASSARQGLNTEAFF. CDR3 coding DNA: TGTGCCAGCAGTGCTCGACAGGGTCTAAACACTGAAGCTTTCTTT.